This entry features one T cell receptor beta chain sequence. The data were taken from a study of blood T cell repertoires in COVID-19. Only in-frame clones appear in the TCRdb table, and some are missing; sequencing was by immunoSEQ multiplex PCR. The data show 150,000 or so clones, with nearly 80% seen just once and 1.5% to 2% held by the top ten. This CDR3 spans 18 amino acids. After removal of 1 base from V and 0 bases from J, the junction contained 7 bases not matched to a gene. Germline V gene data show CDR1 as SGHRS and CDR2 as YFSETQ. V gene TRBV5-1 combines with J gene TRBJ2-5; 12 bases agree with TRBD2. Sequenced input: peripheral blood. The TCR sequence derives from a man older than 75 with acute or convalescent COVID-19. The CDR3 DNA reads as TGCGCCAGCAGCTTGCCCCCCGGGACTAGCGGGTACCAAGAGACCCAGTACTTC. Residues: CASSLPPGTSGYQETQYF.